Presented here are 10 T cell receptor beta chains from one specimen sequenced in a study of shared clonotypes between healthy human individuals (dated by TCRdb to 2018 to 2021). CD8 naive samples were CD45RO-negative cells positively selected for CCR7, giving a CD45RA+CCR7+ population that excluded TemRA cells. Library generation was performed with the immunoSEQ multiplex PCR assay. TCRdb's version of the immuneACCESS table is confined to in-frame rearrangements and falls short of the full clone set. An unresolved V gene accounts for under half of the shortfall where checked; the remainder is of unknown origin. The sample table contains approximately 2,200,000 clones; only one count was recorded for 93% of them. The top ten clones comprise around 1.7% of the sample. The sequencing input was naive CD8+ T cells from PBMCs. Sample cell subset or site, as interpreted from the label and publication: CD45RA+CCR7+. These receptors were taken from a man aged 18 to 30 in good health. Some clones in this sample may be carry-over from other donors' samples.

V is TRBV28 and J is TRBJ1-5; 9 bases fit TRBD1. Unmatched junction bases numbered 12, after V lost 3 bases and J lost 12 bases. The length of the CDR3 is 15 residues. The germline CDR1 and CDR2 sequences are MDHEN and SYDVKM. CDR3 region: CASSFGTGTLQGQHF. CDR3 nucleotides: TGTGCCAGCAGTTTCGGGACAGGGACTCTTCAGGGCCAGCATTTT.

V and J are TRBV15 and TRBJ2-7; no firm D call. V was trimmed by 1 base and J by 0 bases, leaving 10 bases between them. Germline assignment: CDR1 LNHNV and CDR2 YYDKDF (reference sequence). The length of the CDR3 is 15 residues. The CDR3 nucleotides are TGTGCCACCAGCAGAGCCCCAAGCAGCTCCTACGAGCAGTACTTC. Protein sequence: CATSRAPSSSYEQYF.

The chain carries TRBV6-1 and TRBJ2-1; D not resolved. Germline V gene data show CDR1 as MNHNS and CDR2 as SASEGT. V gave up 3 bases and J gave up 10 bases, with 13 bases separating them. This CDR3 has 13 residues. CDR3 residues: CASSEEGRTEQFF. The CDR3 nucleotides read TGTGCCAGCAGTGAGGAAGGCAGAACGGAGCAGTTCTTC.

The chain joins TRBV7-8 to TRBJ1-1; unclear D gene. There are 14 residues in the CDR3. V gave up 1 base and J gave up 3 bases, with 9 bases separating them. The germline V gene has CDR1 SGHVS and CDR2 FQNEAQ. The CDR3 region has the DNA TGTGCCAGCAGCTTAGTATACGGAGACACTGAAGCTTTCTTT. It specifies CASSLVYGDTEAFF.

The J gene is TRBJ1-2, the V gene TRBV14; TRBD1 aligns across 7 bases. The CDR3 totals 16 residues. CDR1 is SGHDN, CDR2 FVKESK, per germline. The trim removed 0 bases at V and 4 bases at J, leaving 8 bases unmatched. CDR3 sequence reads: CASSQEGQGVIYGYTF. CDR3 sequence (DNA): TGTGCCAGCAGCCAAGAAGGGCAGGGGGTAATCTATGGCTACACCTTC.

Only a few counts were recorded for this clone. The rearrangement links TRBV6-1 to TRBJ1-2; D perhaps matches TRBD1 (5 bases). Trimming pared 2 bases from V and 4 bases from J, leaving 11 bases between. The CDR3 runs to 14 residues. The germline gives CDR1 MNHNS, CDR2 SASEGT. The CDR3, as DNA: TGTGCCAGCAGTGAATCGGTCGGGGGCTATGGCTACACCTTC. This encodes CASSESVGGYGYTF.

The chain recombines TRBV7-3 with TRBJ2-1; 7 bases map to TRBD2. The CDR3 totals 17 residues. CDR1 SGHTA and CDR2 FQGTGA come from the germline V gene. Germline trimming cut 2 bases from V and 4 bases from J; bases unmatched to any gene: 11. The CDR3 DNA reads TGTGCCAGCAGCTTAGGGAGCGGGAAGGGCCCATACAATGAGCAGTTCTTC. The encoded protein is CASSLGSGKGPYNEQFF.

This rearrangement joins TRBV10-2 to TRBJ2-7; no definite D call. V lost 3 bases, J lost 4 bases, and 19 bases lay in between. This CDR3 is built from 16 residues. Per germline, CDR1 WSHSY and CDR2 SAAADI. CDR3 sequence (DNA): TGCGCCAGCAGTGATGGTGTTAGGGAACACCCTTACGAGCAGTACTTC. Its protein is CASSDGVREHPYEQYF.

A note on this clone: In the same sample, other DNA sequences code for this CDR3. This chain connects TRBV5-1 to TRBJ2-7; D is possibly TRBD2 (6 bases). The CDR3 totals 14 residues. The germline CDR1 and CDR2 sequences are SGHRS and YFSETQ. Trimming stripped 2 bases from V and 1 base from J, with 10 bases between. CDR3 DNA sequence: TGCGCCAGCAGCTTAAGGGGAGGTTCCTACGAGCAGTACTTC. This codes for CASSLRGGSYEQYF.

This clone appeared once. The CDR3 is CASTPDRVGDGYTF. The CDR3 DNA sequence: TGTGCCAGTACCCCCGACAGGGTTGGGGATGGCTACACCTTC. V gene TRBV19 combines with J gene TRBJ1-2, with 7 bases lining up with TRBD1. Germline V lookup: CDR1 LNHDA, CDR2 SQIVND (reference sequence). The CDR3 runs to 14 residues. With 7 bases clipped from V and 6 bases from J, the junction kept 11 bases outside the gene matches. The full variable domain, rest sourced from reference TRBV19 and TRBJ1-2, is DGGITQSPKYLFRKEGQNVTLSCEQNLNHDAMYWYRQDPGQGLRLIYYSQIVNDFQKGDIAEGYSVSREKKESFPLTVTSAQKNPTAFYLCASTPDRVGDGYTFGSGTRLTVV.